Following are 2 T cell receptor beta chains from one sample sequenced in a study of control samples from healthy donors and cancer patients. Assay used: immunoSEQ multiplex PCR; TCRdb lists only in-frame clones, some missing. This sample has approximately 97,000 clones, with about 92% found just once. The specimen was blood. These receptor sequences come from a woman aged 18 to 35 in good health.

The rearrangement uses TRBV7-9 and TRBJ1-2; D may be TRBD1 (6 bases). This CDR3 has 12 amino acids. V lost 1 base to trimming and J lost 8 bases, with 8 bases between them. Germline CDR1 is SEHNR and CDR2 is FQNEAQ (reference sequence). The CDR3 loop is CASSLGGGGYTF. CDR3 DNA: TGTGCCAGCAGCTTAGGAGGGGGAGGCTACACCTTC.

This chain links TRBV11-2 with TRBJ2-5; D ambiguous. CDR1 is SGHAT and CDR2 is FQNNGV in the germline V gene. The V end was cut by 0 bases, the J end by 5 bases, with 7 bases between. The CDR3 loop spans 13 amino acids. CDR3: CASSLERLETQYF. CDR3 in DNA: TGTGCCAGCAGCTTAGAGCGGTTGGAGACCCAGTACTTC.